The clone carrying this T cell receptor (beta chain) was observed many times. The antigen remains unidentified. Germline V lookup: CDR1 DFQATT, CDR2 SNEGSKA (reference sequence). Trimming took off 4 bases at V and 1 base at J, with 14 bases between the two ends. The CDR3 has 15 amino acids. The data derive from a study of T cell repertoires in cytomegalovirus infection. Points from the study as a whole: Cumulative frequency (of public TCR beta family members) identified carriers of CMV plus the relevant HLA.

TCRdb passed the reads through MiXCR, listing each CDR3 protein once. The data contain roughly 230,000 distinct CDR3 sequences, over 15% of them singletons. V gene TRBV20-1 combines with J gene TRBJ2-1; no firm D call. The sequence came from a human donor in good health (CMV status not recorded). Some clones in this sample may be carry-over from other donors' samples. Input material: CD8+ T cells from PBMCs. As DNA, the CDR3 is TGCAGTGCTAATGGGGATGAGAAGTCCTACAATGAGCAGTTCTTC. This gives the protein CSANGDEKSYNEQFF.